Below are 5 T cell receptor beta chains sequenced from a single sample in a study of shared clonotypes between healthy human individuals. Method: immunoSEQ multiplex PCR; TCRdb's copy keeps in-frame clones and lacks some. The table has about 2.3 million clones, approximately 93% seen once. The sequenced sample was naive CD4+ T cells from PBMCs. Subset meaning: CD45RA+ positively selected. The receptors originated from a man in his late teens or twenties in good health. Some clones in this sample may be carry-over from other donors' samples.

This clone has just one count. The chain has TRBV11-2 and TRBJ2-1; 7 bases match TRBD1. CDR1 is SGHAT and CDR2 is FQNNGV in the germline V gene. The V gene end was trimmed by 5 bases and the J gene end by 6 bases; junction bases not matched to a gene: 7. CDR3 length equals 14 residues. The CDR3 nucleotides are TGTGCCAGCAGCCCGACTACAGGGGTCAATGAGCAGTTCTTC. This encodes CASSPTTGVNEQFF.

CDR3 sequence (DNA): TGTGCCAGCAGTTATTCGGGGTCGGATGGCTACACCTTC. Its protein is CASSYSGSDGYTF. The chain employs TRBV6-5 and TRBJ1-2; no definite D call. Trimming stripped 3 bases from V and 6 bases from J, with 11 bases between. This CDR3 has 13 amino acids. Germline V lookup: CDR1 MNHEY, CDR2 SVGAGI.

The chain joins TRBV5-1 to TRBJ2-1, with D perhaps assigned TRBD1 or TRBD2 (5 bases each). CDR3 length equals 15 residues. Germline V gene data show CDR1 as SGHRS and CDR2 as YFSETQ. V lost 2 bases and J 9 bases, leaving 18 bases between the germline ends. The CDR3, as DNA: TGCGCCAGCAGCTTAACCGGGACGTTGGGCGGTGAGCAGTTCTTC. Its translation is CASSLTGTLGGEQFF.

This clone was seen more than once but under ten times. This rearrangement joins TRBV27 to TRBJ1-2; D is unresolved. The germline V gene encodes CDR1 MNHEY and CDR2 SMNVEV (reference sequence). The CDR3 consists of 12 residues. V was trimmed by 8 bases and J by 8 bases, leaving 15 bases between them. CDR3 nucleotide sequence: TGTGCCAGCGGGCGGGAAACGGGAGGCTACACCTTC. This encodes CASGRETGGYTF.

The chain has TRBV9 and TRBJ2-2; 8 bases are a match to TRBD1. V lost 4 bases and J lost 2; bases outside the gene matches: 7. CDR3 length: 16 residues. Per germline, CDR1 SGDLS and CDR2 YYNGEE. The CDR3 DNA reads TGTGCCAGCAGCCCCCGGACAGGGAGCAACACCGGGGAGCTGTTTTTT. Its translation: CASSPRTGSNTGELFF.